This T cell receptor (beta chain) was recorded in a study of T cells in Graves' hyperthyroidism and ophthalmopathy. Sample collection date corresponds to first hyperthyroidism diagnosis, prior to any ophthalmopathy symptoms. TCR beta CDR3 region amplification was performed from RNA transcripts. HTBI primers were used for first-round RT-PCR of the TCR CDR3. TCRdb recomputed calls from the multiplex PCR reads with MiXCR, one row per CDR3 protein. The sample lists roughly 360,000 distinct CDR3 sequences; roughly 14% were seen once. Per the germline V gene, CDR1 is SNHLY and CDR2 is FYNNEI. This CDR3 region has 13 residues. With 0 bases removed from V and 2 bases from J, the gap between germline ends came to 5 bases. This clonotype has at least ten counts.

The sequence was collected from a man under 40 with Graves' hyperthyroidism that later progressed to Graves' ophthalmopathy. The chain employs TRBV2 and TRBJ2-7; D gene unclear. What was sequenced was blood. The CDR3 nucleotides read TGTGCCAGCAGTGAAGCGCAAGCCTACGAGCAGTACTTC. This translates into CASSEAQAYEQYF.